This T cell receptor (beta chain) was captured in a study of cytomegalovirus exposure and HLA in healthy donors. Findings and limits, study-wide: Diagnosis of cytomegalovirus status made by the classifier reportedly showed high specificity and sensitivity.

PCR involved 60 Vbeta and 13 Jbeta primers. TCRdb keeps only in-frame clones here, not all; method: immunoSEQ multiplex PCR. The sample comprises roughly 78,000 clones, around 60% of which are singletons, and 5.7% rests with the top ten. Points on this clone: Antigen unknown.

V dropped 5 bases and J dropped 9 bases, with 20 bases sitting between them. The CDR3 length is 14 residues. Per germline, CDR1 SGHNT and CDR2 YENEEA. This clonotype was sampled from a man aged 25-45 years in good health and CMV-seropositive. This chain uses TRBV11-3 with TRBJ2-7; D might be TRBD2 (6 bases). Sequencing input: PBMCs. CDR3 nucleotides: TGTGCCAGCAGCCTAGCTCGTCTTGACGGGGGGCAGTACTTC. This translates into CASSLARLDGGQYF.